The rows below give T cell receptor beta chains drawn from one sample of a study of blood T cell repertoires in COVID-19. Assay used: immunoSEQ multiplex PCR; TCRdb lists only in-frame clones, some missing. The profile shows tens of thousands of clones, more than 75% of them singletons. Specimen: peripheral blood. Receptors originate from a woman older than 75 with acute or convalescent COVID-19. The CDR3 runs from the conserved cysteine through the conserved F or W. The D gene is left open where the match is weak. Size is stated for part of the rows, as once, few or many counts, or as a class when the clone is expanded.

NA	TRBJ1-4	TRBV6-5	NA	CASSYVRGSEKLFF	TGTGCCAGCAGTTACGTCAGGGGAAGTGAAAAACTGTTTTTT
TRBD1	TRBJ2-3	TRBV10-2	NA	CASRRQGAGTDTQYF	TGCGCCAGCAGGAGGCAGGGGGCAGGCACAGATACGCAGTATTTT
TRBD1	TRBJ1-5	TRBV7-8	NA	CASSPDRENQPQHF	TGTGCCAGCAGCCCCGACAGGGAGAATCAGCCCCAGCATTTT
TRBD2	TRBJ2-5	TRBV18	NA	CASSPGTSGRKTQYF	TGTGCCAGCTCCCCGGGAACTAGCGGGAGGAAGACCCAGTACTTC
TRBD1	TRBJ2-5	TRBV11-3	NA	CASSSGDSKETQYF	TGTGCCAGCAGCTCAGGGGACAGTAAGGAGACCCAGTACTTC
NA	TRBJ1-1	TRBV19	NA	CATNPYGLNTEAFF	TGTGCCACTAACCCTTATGGACTCAACACTGAAGCTTTCTTT
TRBD2	TRBJ2-1	TRBV5-1	NA	CASSFGGTGTSGSTPSIF	TGCGCCAGCAGCTTTGGTGGGACCGGGACTAGCGGGAGTACTCCGTCGATCTTC
TRBD1	TRBJ1-6	TRBV6-5	few	CASRGSPGQQVPLHF	TGTGCCAGCAGGGGCTCACCGGGACAGCAAGTACCCCTCCACTTT
NA	TRBJ2-4	TRBV18	NA	CASSPPQRNLGGNIQYF	TGTGCCAGCTCACCACCCCAGCGGAATCTGGGTGGAAACATTCAGTACTTC
TRBD1	TRBJ1-2	TRBV28	few	CASRRGPGYGYTF	TGTGCCAGCAGGAGGGGGCCGGGCTATGGCTACACCTTC
TRBD2	TRBJ2-1	TRBV10-3	NA	CAISPTSGRALGNEQFF	TGTGCCATCAGCCCGACTAGCGGGAGGGCCTTGGGGAATGAGCAGTTCTTC
NA	TRBJ1-5	TRBV19	NA	CASSIGMENQPQHF	TGTGCCAGTAGTATCGGTATGGAGAATCAGCCCCAGCATTTT
TRBD2	TRBJ2-1	TRBV18	NA	CASSPTGGRGSYNEQFF	TGTGCCAGCTCACCGACCGGCGGGAGAGGGTCCTACAATGAGCAGTTCTTC
TRBD1	TRBJ2-3	TRBV19	NA	CASIDRADTQYF	TGTGCCAGTATCGACAGGGCGGATACGCAGTATTTT
TRBD2	TRBJ2-7	TRBV19	NA	CATRGESGRDEQYF	TGTGCCACCAGGGGGGAAAGCGGGAGGGACGAGCAGTACTTC